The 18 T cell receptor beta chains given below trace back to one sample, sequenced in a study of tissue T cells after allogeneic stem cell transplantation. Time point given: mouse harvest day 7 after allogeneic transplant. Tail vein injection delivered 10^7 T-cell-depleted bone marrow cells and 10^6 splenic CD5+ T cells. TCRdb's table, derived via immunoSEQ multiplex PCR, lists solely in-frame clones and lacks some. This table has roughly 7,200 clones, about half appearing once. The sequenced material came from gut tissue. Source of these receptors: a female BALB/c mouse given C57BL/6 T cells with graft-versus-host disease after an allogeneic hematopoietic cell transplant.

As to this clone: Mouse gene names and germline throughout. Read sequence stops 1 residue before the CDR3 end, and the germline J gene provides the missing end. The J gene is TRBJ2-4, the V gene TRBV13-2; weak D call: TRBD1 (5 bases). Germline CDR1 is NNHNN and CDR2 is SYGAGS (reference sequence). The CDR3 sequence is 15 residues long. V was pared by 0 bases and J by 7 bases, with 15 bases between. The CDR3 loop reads CASGDALAGKDTLYF. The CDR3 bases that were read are TGTGCCAGCGGTGATGCATTGGCAGGGAAGGACACCTTGTAC.

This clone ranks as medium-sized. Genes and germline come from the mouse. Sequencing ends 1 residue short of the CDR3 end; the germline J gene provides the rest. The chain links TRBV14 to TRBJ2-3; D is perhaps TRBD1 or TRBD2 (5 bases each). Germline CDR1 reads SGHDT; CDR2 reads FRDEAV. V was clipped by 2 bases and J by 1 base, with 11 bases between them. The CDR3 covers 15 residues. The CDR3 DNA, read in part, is TGTGCCAGCAGTTTTGGAGGGGCGGGTGCAGAAACGCTGTAT. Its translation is CASSFGGAGAETLY. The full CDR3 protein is CASSFGGAGAETLYF.

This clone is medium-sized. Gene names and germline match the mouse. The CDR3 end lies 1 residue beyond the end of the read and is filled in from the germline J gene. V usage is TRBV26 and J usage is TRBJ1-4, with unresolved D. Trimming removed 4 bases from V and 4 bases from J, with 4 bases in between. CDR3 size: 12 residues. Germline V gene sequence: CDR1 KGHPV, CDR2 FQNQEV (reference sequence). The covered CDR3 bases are TGTGCCAGCAGTCCATACAACGAAAGATTATTT. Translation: CASSPYNERLF. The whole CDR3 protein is CASSPYNERLFF.

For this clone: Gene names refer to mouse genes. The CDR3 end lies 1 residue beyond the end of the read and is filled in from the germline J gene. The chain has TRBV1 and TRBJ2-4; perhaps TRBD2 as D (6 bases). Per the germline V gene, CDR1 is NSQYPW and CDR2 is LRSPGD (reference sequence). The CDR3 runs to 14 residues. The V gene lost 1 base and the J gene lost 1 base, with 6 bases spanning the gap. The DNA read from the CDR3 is TGCACCTGCAGTGCAGCTGGGGGTCAAAACACCTTGTAC. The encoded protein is CTCSAAGGQNTLY. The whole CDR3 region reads CTCSAAGGQNTLYF.

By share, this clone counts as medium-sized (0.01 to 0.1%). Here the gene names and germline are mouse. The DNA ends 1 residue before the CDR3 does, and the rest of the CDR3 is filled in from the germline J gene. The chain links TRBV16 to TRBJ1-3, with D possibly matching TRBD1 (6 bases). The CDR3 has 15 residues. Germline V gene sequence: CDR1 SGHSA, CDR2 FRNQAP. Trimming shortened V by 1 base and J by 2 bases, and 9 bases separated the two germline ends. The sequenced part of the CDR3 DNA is TGTGCAAGCAGCTTAGTCGGGGGCGCTGGAAATACGCTCTAT. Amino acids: CASSLVGGAGNTLY. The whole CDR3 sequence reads CASSLVGGAGNTLYF.

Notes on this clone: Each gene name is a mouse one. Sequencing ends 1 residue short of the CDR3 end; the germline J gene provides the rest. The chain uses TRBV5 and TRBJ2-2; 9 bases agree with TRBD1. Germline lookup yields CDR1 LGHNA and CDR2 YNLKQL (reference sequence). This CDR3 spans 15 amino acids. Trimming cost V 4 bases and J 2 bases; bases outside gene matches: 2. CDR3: CASSPDRGNTGQLYF. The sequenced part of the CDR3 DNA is TGTGCCAGCAGCCCCGACAGGGGGAACACCGGGCAGCTCTAC.

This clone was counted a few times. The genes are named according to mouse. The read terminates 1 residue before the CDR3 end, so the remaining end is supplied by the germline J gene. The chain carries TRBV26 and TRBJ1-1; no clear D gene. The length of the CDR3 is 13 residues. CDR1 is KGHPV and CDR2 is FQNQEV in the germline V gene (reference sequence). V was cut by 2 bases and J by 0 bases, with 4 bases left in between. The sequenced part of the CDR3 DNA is TGTGCCAGCAGTCTGCGGCCAAACACAGAAGTCTTC. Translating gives CASSLRPNTEVF. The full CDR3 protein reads CASSLRPNTEVFF.

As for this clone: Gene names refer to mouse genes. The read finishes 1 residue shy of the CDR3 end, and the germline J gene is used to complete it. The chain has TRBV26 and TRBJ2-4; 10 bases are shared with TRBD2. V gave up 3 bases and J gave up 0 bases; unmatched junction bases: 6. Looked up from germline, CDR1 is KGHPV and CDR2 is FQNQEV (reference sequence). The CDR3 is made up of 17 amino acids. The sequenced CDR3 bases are TGTGCCAGCAGTCTCCACTGGGGGGGGCATAGTCAAAACACCTTGTAC. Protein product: CASSLHWGGHSQNTLY. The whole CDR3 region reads CASSLHWGGHSQNTLYF.

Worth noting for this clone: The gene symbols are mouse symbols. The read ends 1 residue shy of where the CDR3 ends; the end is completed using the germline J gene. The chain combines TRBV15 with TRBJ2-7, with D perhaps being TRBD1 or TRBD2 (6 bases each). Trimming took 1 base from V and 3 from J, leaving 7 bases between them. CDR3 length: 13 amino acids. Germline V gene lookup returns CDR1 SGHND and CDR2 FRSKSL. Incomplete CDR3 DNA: TGTGCCAGCAGTTTAGGGGGGCGCTATGAACAGTAC. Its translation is CASSLGGRYEQY. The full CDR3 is CASSLGGRYEQYF.

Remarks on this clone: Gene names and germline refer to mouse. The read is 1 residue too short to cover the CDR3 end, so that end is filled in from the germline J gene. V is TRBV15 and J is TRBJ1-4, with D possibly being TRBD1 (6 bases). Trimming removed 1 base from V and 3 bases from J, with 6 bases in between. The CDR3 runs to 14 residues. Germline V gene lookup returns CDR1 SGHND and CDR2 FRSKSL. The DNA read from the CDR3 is TGTGCCAGCAGTTTAGGGACAGCCAACGAAAGATTATTT. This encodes CASSLGTANERLF. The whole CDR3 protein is CASSLGTANERLFF. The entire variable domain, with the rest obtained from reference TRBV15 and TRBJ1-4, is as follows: DAGVTQTPRHEVAEKGQTIILKCEPVSGHNDLFWYRQTKIQGLELLSYFRSKSLMEDGGAFKDRFKAEMLNSSFSTLKIQPTEPKDSAVYLCASSLGTANERLFFGHGTKLSVL.

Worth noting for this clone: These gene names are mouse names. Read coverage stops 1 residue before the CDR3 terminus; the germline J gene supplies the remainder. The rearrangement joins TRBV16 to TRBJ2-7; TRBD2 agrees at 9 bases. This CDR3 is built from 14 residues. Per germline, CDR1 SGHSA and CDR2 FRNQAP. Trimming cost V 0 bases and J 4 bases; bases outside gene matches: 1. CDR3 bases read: TGTGCAAGCAGCTTAGAACTGGGGGGTTATGAACAGTAC. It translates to CASSLELGGYEQY. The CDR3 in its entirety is CASSLELGGYEQYF.

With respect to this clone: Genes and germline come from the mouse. The covered CDR3 bases are TGTGCCAGCAGTTTAGAGGCAGGGGGCTATGCTGAGCAGTTC. Its translation is CASSLEAGGYAEQF. The entire CDR3 reads CASSLEAGGYAEQFF. V and J are TRBV15 and TRBJ2-1, with 7 bases matching TRBD1. The CDR3 is cut off 1 residue early in the read; its end comes from the germline J gene. Germline V lookup: CDR1 SGHND, CDR2 FRSKSL. V lost 1 base, J lost 3 bases, and 3 bases stayed unmatched. The CDR3 consists of 15 residues.

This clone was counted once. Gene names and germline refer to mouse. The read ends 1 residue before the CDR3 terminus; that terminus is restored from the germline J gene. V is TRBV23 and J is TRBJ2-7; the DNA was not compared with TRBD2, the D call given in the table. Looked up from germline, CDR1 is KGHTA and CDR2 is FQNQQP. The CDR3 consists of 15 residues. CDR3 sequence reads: CSSSQSMEGGYEQYF. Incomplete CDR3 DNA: TGCTCCAGCAGTCAATCGATGGAGGGGGGGTATGAACAGTAC.

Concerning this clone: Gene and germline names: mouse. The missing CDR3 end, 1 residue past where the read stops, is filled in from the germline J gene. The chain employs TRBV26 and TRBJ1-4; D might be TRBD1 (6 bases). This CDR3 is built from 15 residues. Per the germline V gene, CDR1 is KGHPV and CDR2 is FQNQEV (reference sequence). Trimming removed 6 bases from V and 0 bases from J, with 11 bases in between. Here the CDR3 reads CASSPTGFSNERLFF. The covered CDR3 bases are TGTGCCAGCAGCCCCACAGGGTTTTCCAACGAAAGATTATTT. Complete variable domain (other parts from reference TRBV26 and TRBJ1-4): NSKVIQTPRYLVKGQGQKAKMRCIPEKGHPVVFWYQQNKNNEFKFLINFQNQEVLQQIDMTEKRFSAECPSNSPCSLEIQSSEAGDSALYLCASSPTGFSNERLFFGHGTKLSVL.

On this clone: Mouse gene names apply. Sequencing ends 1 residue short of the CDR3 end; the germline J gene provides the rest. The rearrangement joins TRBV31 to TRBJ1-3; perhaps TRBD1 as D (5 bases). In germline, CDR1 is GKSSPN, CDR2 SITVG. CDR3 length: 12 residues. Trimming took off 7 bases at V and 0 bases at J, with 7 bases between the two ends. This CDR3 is CASRASGNTLYF. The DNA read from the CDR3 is TGTGCCTCCAGGGCTTCTGGAAATACGCTCTAT.

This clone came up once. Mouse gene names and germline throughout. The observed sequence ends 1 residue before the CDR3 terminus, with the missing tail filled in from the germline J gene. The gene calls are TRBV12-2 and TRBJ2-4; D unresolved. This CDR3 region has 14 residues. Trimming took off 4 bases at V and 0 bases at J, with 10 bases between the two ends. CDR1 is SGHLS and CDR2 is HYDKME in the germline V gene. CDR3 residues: CASSPTTSQNTLYF. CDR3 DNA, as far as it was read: TGTGCCAGCTCGCCAACAACTAGTCAAAACACCTTGTAC.

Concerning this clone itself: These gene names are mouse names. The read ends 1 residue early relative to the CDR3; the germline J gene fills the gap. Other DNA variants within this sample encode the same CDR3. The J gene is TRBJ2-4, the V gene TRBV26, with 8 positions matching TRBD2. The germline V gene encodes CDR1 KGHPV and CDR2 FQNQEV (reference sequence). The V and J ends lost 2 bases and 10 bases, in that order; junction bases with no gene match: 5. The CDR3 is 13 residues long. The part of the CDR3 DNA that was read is TGTGCCAGCAGTCTGGAGGACTGGGCGCCCTTGTAC. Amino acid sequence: CASSLEDWAPLY. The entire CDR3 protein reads CASSLEDWAPLYF. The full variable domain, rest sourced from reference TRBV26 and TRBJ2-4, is NSKVIQTPRYLVKGQGQKAKMRCIPEKGHPVVFWYQQNKNNEFKFLINFQNQEVLQQIDMTEKRFSAECPSNSPCSLEIQSSEAGDSALYLCASSLEDWAPLYFGAGTRLSVL.

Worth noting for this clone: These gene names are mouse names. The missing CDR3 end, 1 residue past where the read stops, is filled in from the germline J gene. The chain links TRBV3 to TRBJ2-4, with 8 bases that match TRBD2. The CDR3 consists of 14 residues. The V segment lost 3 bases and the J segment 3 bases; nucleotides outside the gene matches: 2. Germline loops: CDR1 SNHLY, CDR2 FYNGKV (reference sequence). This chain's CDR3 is CASSFLGGQNTLYF. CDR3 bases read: TGTGCCAGCAGCTTCCTGGGGGGCCAAAACACCTTGTAC.